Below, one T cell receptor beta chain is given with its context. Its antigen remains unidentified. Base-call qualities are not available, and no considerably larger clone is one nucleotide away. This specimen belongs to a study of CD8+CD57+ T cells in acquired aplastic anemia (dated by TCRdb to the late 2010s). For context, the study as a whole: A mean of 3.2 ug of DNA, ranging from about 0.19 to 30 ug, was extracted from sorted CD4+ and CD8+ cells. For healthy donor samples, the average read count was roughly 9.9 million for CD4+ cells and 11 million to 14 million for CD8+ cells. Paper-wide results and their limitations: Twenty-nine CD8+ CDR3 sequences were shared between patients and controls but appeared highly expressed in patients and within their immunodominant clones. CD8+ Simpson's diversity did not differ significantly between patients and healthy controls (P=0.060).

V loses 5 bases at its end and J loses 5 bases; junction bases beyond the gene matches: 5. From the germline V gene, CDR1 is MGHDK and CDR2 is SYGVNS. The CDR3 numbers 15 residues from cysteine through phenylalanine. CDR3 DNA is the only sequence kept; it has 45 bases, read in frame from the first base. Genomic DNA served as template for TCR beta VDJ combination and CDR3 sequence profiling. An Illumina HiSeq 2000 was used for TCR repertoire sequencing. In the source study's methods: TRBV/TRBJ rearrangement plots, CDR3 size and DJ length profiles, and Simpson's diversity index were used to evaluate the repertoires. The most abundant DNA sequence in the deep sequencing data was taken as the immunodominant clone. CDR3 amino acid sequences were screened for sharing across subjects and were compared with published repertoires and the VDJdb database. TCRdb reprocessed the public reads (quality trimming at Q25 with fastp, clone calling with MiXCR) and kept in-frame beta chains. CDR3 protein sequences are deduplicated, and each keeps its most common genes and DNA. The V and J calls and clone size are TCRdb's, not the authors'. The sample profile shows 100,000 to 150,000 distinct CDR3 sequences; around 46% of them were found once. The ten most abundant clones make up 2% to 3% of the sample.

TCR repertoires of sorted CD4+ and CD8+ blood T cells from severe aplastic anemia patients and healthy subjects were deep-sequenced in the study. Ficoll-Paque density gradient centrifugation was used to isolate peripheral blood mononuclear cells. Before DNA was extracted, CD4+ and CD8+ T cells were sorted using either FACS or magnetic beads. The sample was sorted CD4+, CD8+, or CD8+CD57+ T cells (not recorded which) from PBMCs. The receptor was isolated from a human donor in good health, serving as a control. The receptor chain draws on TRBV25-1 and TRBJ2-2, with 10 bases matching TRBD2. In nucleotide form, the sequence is TGTGCCAGCAGTTACACTAGCGGGGTGACCGGGGAGCTGTTTTTT. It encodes CASSYTSGVTGELFF.